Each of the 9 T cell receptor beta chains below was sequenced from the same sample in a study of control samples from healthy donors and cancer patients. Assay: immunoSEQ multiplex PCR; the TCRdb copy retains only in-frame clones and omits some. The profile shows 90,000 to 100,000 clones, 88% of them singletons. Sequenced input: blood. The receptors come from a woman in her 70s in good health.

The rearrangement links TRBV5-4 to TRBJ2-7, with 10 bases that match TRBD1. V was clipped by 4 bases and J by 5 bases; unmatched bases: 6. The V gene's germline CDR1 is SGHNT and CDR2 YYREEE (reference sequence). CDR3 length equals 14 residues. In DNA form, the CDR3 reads TGTGCCAGCAGCCCGGGACAGGGGATCCACGAGCAGTACTTC. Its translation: CASSPGQGIHEQYF.

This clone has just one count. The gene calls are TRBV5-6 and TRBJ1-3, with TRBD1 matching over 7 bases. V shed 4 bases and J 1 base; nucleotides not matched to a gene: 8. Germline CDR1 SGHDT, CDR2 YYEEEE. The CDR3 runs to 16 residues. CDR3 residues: CASSRGGLDSGNTIYF. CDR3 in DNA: TGTGCCAGCAGCCGAGGGGGCCTCGATTCTGGAAACACCATATATTTT. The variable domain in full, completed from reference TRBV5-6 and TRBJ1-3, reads DAGVTQSPTHLIKTRGQQVTLRCSPKSGHDTVSWYQQALGQGPQFIFQYYEEEERQRGNFPDRFSGHQFPNYSSELNVNALLLGDSALYLCASSRGGLDSGNTIYFGEGSWLTVV.

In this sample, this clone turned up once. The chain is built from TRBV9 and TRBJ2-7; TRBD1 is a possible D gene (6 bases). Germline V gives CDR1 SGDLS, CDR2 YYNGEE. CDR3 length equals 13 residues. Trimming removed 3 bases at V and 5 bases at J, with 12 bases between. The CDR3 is CASSAQGPHEQYF. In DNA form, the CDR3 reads TGTGCCAGCAGCGCACAGGGTCCCCACGAGCAGTACTTC.

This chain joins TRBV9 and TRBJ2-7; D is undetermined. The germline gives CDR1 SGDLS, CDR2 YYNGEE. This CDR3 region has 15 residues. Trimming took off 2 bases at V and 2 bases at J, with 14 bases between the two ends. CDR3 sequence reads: CASSVKMGSTYEQYF. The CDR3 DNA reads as TGTGCCAGCAGCGTTAAGATGGGCAGTACCTACGAGCAGTACTTC.

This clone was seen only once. The chain's CDR3 is CASSMTGGRQPQHF. Here the CDR3 DNA reads TGTGCCAGTAGTATGACGGGGGGACGTCAGCCCCAGCATTTT. The rearrangement joins TRBV19 to TRBJ1-5, with D perhaps matching TRBD1 (5 bases). The length of the CDR3 is 14 residues. The V end lost 3 bases, the J end lost 6 bases, and 12 bases lay between the germline ends. The germline V gene encodes CDR1 LNHDA and CDR2 SQIVND (reference sequence).

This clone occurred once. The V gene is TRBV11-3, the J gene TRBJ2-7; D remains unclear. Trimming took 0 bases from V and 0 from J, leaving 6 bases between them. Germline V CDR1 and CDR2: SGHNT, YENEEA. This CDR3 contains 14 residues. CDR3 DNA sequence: TGTGCCAGCAGCTTAGACCCTCTCTCCTACGAGCAGTACTTC. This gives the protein CASSLDPLSYEQYF.

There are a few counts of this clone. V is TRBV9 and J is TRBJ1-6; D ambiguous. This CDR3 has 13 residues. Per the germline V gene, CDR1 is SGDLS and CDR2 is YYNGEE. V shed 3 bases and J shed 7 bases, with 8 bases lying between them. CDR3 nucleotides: TGTGCCAGCAGCGGTGGGTGGAATTCACCCCTCCACTTT. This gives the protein CASSGGWNSPLHF.

CDR3 bases: TGTGCCAGCACCCCGGCGGGACTAGCCCATGAGCAGTTCTTC. Its protein product is CASTPAGLAHEQFF. The gene calls are TRBV7-2 and TRBJ2-1; 9 bases are a match to TRBD2. This CDR3 has 14 amino acids. Germline CDR1 and CDR2: SGHTA and FQGNSA. V lost 7 bases and J lost 8; bases outside the gene matches: 9.

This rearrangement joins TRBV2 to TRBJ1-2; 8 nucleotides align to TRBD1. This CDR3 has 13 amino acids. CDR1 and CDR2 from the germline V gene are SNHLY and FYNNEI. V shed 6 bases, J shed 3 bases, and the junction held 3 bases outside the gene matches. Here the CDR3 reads CASRAGGDYGYTF. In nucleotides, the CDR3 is TGTGCCAGCAGGGCAGGGGGCGACTATGGCTACACCTTC. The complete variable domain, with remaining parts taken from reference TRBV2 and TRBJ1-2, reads EPEVTQTPSHQVTQMGQEVILRCVPISNHLYFYWYRQILGQKVEFLVSFYNNEISEKSEIFDDQFSVERPDGSNFTLKIRSTKLEDSAMYFCASRAGGDYGYTFGSGTRLTVV.